The sequence of this T cell receptor beta chain was determined in a study of Ad26.COV2.S vaccination and SARS-CoV-2 variants. A few counts support this clone. As for treatment: roughly 18 received Ad26.COV2.S at low or high dose, single or two shots; roughly 5 received placebo; per-sample allocation not given. Day 63 after the first vaccine or placebo injection was the time point for sampling. Per germline, CDR1 SGDLS and CDR2 YYNGEE. The CDR3 is 14 residues long. J was trimmed by 4 bases and V by 4 bases; bases with no gene match: 7. TCRdb keeps only in-frame clones here, not all; method: immunoSEQ multiplex PCR. The sample lists about 240,000 clones; approximately 87% were seen once.

This chain uses TRBV9 with TRBJ1-1; the match to TRBD1 covers 7 bases. The clonotype originates from a person aged 18-65 years who received the Ad26.COV2.S COVID-19 vaccine or a placebo. The sample here was peripheral blood, taken in a trial of Ad26.COV2.S vaccine versus placebo. The CDR3 coding sequence is TGTGCCAGCAGCCCTATGCCAGGGGGCACTGAAGCTTTCTTT. It yields the protein CASSPMPGGTEAFF.